This section outlines one TCR beta chain sequence together with its context. The antigen is undetermined. Data came from immunoSEQ multiplex PCR; TCRdb stores just in-frame clones and leaves some out. The sample consists of more than 90,000 clones, 85% to 95% of them appearing once. The data were taken from a study of graft-versus-host responses after intestinal transplantation. Study conclusions and caveats: Graft-donor T cell macrochimerism in patients accompanied high graft-versus-host to host-versus-graft clonal ratios in allografts.

The starting material was unstimulated CD8+ T cells sorted from spleen or lymph node cells, obtained before intestinal transplant. The clonotype originates from a human donor who received an intestinal transplant.

Here the CDR3 reads CASSQDSGHLYEQYF. The CDR3 DNA sequence: TGCGCCAGCAGCCAAGATTCTGGACACCTCTACGAGCAGTACTTC. V is TRBV4-3 and J is TRBJ2-7, with a tentative D call TRBD1 (5 bases). The CDR3 length is 15 residues. The germline V gene encodes CDR1 LGHNA and CDR2 YSLEER. V lost 0 bases, J lost 3 bases, and 12 bases lay in between.